One and the same sample provided the 15 T cell receptor beta chains below, sequenced in a study of T cells after yellow fever vaccination. TCRdb redid the calling of the 5' RACE reads with MiXCR, one entry per CDR3 protein. Here the sample spans about 350,000 distinct CDR3 sequences, 9.5% to 13% being singletons. Sequences were derived from PBMCs, sampled on the day of the first yellow fever vaccination. These receptors were obtained from a man younger than 35 who received the YFV17D yellow fever vaccine.

The sample holds a few counts of this clonotype. The chain is built from TRBV12-3 or TRBV12-4 and TRBJ2-7, with TRBD1 as a possible D gene (6 bases). The CDR3 contains 15 residues. Trimming stripped 7 bases from V and 2 bases from J, with 18 bases between. CDR3 sequence: CASTLAGAPTYEQYF. DNA for the CDR3: TGTGCCAGCACCTTAGCAGGGGCCCCAACCTACGAGCAGTACTTC.

This sequence joins TRBV19 and TRBJ2-1; no clear D gene. The CDR3 sequence is 15 residues long. The germline gives CDR1 LNHDA, CDR2 SQIVND (reference sequence). Trimming pared 3 bases from V and 0 bases from J, leaving 9 bases between. CDR3 in DNA: TGTGCCAGTAGTATTTACCTTAACTCCTACAATGAGCAGTTCTTC. It yields the protein CASSIYLNSYNEQFF.

This clonotype was seen only a few times. V gene TRBV12-3 or TRBV12-4 combines with J gene TRBJ1-1, with 7 nucleotides matching TRBD1. Trimming at V came to 6 bases and at J to 7 bases, leaving 14 bases not matched to a gene. This CDR3 comprises 15 residues. The CDR3 here is CASRERSGQSFEAFF. CDR3 DNA: TGTGCCAGCAGAGAAAGGTCGGGACAGAGTTTTGAAGCTTTCTTT.

The sample holds a few counts of this clonotype. This chain links TRBV29-1 with TRBJ1-1; D uncertain. Trimming cost V 4 bases and J 4 bases, with 7 bases left between them. CDR1 SQVTM and CDR2 ANQGSEA come from the germline V gene. There are 11 residues in the CDR3. The CDR3 region is CSVGRITEAFF. Here the CDR3 DNA reads TGCAGCGTTGGTCGGATCACTGAAGCTTTCTTT.

As DNA, the CDR3 is TGCGCCAGCAGCGGGGACAGGGTTAGAACAGATACGCAGTATTTT. This encodes CASSGDRVRTDTQYF. The gene calls are TRBV5-1 and TRBJ2-3, with 9 bases that match TRBD1. The CDR3 is 15 residues long. Trimming cost V 4 bases and J 3 bases; bases outside gene matches: 6. The V gene's germline CDR1 is SGHRS and CDR2 YFSETQ.

This clonotype came up many times. This rearrangement joins TRBV7-9 to TRBJ2-1, with a tentative D call TRBD1 (5 bases). Germline CDR1 reads SEHNR; CDR2 reads FQNEAQ (reference sequence). V dropped 4 bases and J dropped 5 bases, with 15 bases sitting between them. The CDR3 sequence is 15 residues long. The CDR3 DNA reads TGTGCCAGCAGCTCGCCCCTCAAAGGGGACAATGAGCAGTTCTTC. This translates into CASSSPLKGDNEQFF.

This clonotype was counted at least ten times. The J gene is TRBJ2-3, the V gene TRBV4-3; 9 bases align to TRBD2. The CDR3 sequence is 17 residues long. V shed 5 bases, J shed 3 bases, and the junction held 12 bases outside the gene matches. CDR1 is LGHNA and CDR2 is YSLEER in the germline V gene. CDR3 DNA sequence: TGCGCCAGCAGCAAAGGTCGCGCGGGGGGGGTGACAGATACGCAGTATTTT. Translation gives CASSKGRAGGVTDTQYF.

The chain recombines TRBV6-5 with TRBJ2-7; TRBD2 matches at 8 bases. This CDR3 has 15 amino acids. The germline gives CDR1 MNHEY, CDR2 SVGAGI. The V and J ends lost 4 bases and 2 bases, in that order; junction bases with no gene match: 7. CDR3 bases: TGTGCCAGCAGTTCCTCAGCGGGGGTTACCTACGAGCAGTACTTC. Translating it yields CASSSSAGVTYEQYF.

This clonotype was recorded a few times. The chain uses TRBV29-1 and TRBJ1-3, with TRBD1 matching over 9 bases. V lost 0 bases and J lost 4; bases outside the gene matches: 16. This CDR3 region has 19 residues. Per germline, CDR1 SQVTM and CDR2 ANQGSEA. The CDR3, as DNA: TGCAGCGTTGAAGATGGGGGACAGGGTACGATGGCGGGGGGAAACACCATATATTTT. This translates into CSVEDGGQGTMAGGNTIYF. Supplemented by reference TRBV29-1 and TRBJ1-3, the full variable domain reads SAVISQKPSRDICQRGTSLTIQCQVDSQVTMMFWYRQQPGQSLTLIATANQGSEATYESGFVIDKFPISRPNLTFSTLTVSNMSPEDSSIYLCSVEDGGQGTMAGGNTIYFGEGSWLTVV.

There are a few counts of this clonotype. The V and J genes are TRBV20-1 and TRBJ1-1; D is possibly TRBD1 (5 bases). Looked up from germline, CDR1 is DFQATT and CDR2 is SNEGSKA (reference sequence). Trimming removed 7 bases from V and 0 bases from J, with 12 bases in between. The CDR3 loop spans 13 amino acids. This CDR3 is CSVTDTLNTEAFF. CDR3 nucleotides: TGCAGTGTAACGGACACATTGAACACTGAAGCTTTCTTT.

The chain employs TRBV7-6 and TRBJ2-7, with TRBD2 as a possible D gene (5 bases). The germline V gene encodes CDR1 SGHVS and CDR2 FNYEAQ. The V end lost 4 bases, the J end lost 2 bases, and 9 bases lay between the germline ends. This CDR3 is built from 13 residues. The CDR3 DNA follows: TGTGCCAGCAGCTCTAGAGGGACCTACGAGCAGTACTTC. Its protein product is CASSSRGTYEQYF.

In this sample, this clonotype turned up many times. CDR3 sequence reads: CASSQDSGRGNVLDTQYF. The CDR3 nucleotides are TGCGCCAGCAGCCAAGATAGTGGCAGGGGTAACGTGTTGGATACGCAGTATTTT. The chain has TRBV4-3 and TRBJ2-3; D possibly corresponds to TRBD1 (6 bases). The V and J ends lost 0 bases and 6 bases respectively, with 22 bases between them. CDR1 and CDR2 from the germline V gene are LGHNA and YSLEER. This CDR3 region has 18 residues.

This clonotype was counted many times. CDR3 DNA sequence: TGTGCCAGCAGCTTGGCCTGGAAGGGCCCCTACGAGCAGTACTTC. Translation gives CASSLAWKGPYEQYF. The rearrangement joins TRBV5-6 to TRBJ2-7; D not certain. The ends were cut back, 0 bases at V and 2 bases at J, with 12 bases in the middle. This CDR3 has 15 amino acids. The V gene's germline CDR1 is SGHDT and CDR2 YYEEEE. Complete variable domain (other parts from reference TRBV5-6 and TRBJ2-7): DAGVTQSPTHLIKTRGQQVTLRCSPKSGHDTVSWYQQALGQGPQFIFQYYEEEERQRGNFPDRFSGHQFPNYSSELNVNALLLGDSALYLCASSLAWKGPYEQYFGPGTRLTVT.

The CDR3 coding sequence is TGTGCCACCAGTGATACCAGGGGTGCCAAAAACATTCAGTACTTC. As protein: CATSDTRGAKNIQYF. The chain combines TRBV24-1 with TRBJ2-4; D perhaps matches TRBD1 (6 bases). V was clipped by 3 bases and J by 1 base, with 9 bases between them. The CDR3 is made up of 15 amino acids. Germline V gene lookup returns CDR1 KGHDR and CDR2 SFDVKD.

The V call is TRBV9, the J call TRBJ2-1; 8 nucleotides line up with TRBD2. Losses at the gene ends were 3 bases for V and 6 bases for J; bases not matched to a gene: 8. CDR1 is SGDLS, CDR2 YYNGEE, per germline. CDR3 length: 15 amino acids. CDR3 sequence reads: CASSASGGTTNEQFF. CDR3 nucleotides: TGTGCCAGCAGCGCCAGCGGGGGTACAACCAATGAGCAGTTCTTC.